The 27 T cell receptor beta chains below all came from one sample that was sequenced in a study of identical twins. TCRdb itself ran the 5' RACE reads through MiXCR, one entry per CDR3 protein. Here the sample spans 250,000 or so distinct CDR3 sequences, approximately 7.8% being singletons. These data were also filed under a second study, of yellow fever vaccine responses in identical twins.

The sequenced sample consisted of CD8+ T cells sorted from blood. Receptors originate from a young woman in good health.

In its sample, this clonotype was seen many times. The chain has TRBV12-3 or TRBV12-4 and TRBJ2-5, with TRBD1 matching over 9 bases. The J segment lost 5 bases and the V segment lost 7 bases, leaving 8 bases of the junction unmatched. This CDR3 spans 14 amino acids. The chain's CDR3 is CASTIQGADETQYF. CDR3 nucleotide sequence: TGTGCCAGCACCATACAGGGGGCAGATGAGACCCAGTACTTC.

The chain uses TRBV28 and TRBJ2-7; D not certain. This CDR3 contains 14 residues. Germline V gene data show CDR1 as MDHEN and CDR2 as SYDVKM. Trimming removed 3 bases from V and 2 bases from J, with 11 bases in between. The CDR3 here is CASSLTGWTYEQYF. CDR3 in DNA: TGTGCCAGCAGTTTGACCGGTTGGACCTACGAGCAGTACTTC.

This clonotype was picked up many times. The genes are TRBV20-1 and TRBJ2-7; no definite D call. Germline CDR1 reads DFQATT; CDR2 reads SNEGSKA (reference sequence). The CDR3 is 11 residues long. V gave up 2 bases and J gave up 6 bases, with 8 bases separating them. The CDR3 loop reads CSARTEGEQYF. In DNA, the CDR3 is TGCAGTGCTAGAACAGAAGGCGAGCAGTACTTC.

Details on this clonotype: A clone one base away is much larger, so this may be a read error. This chain uses TRBV7-9 with TRBJ2-1, with D possibly being TRBD1 or TRBD2 (5 bases each). CDR3 length: 14 residues. CDR1 and CDR2 from the germline V gene are SEHNR and FQNEAQ (reference sequence). CDR3 residues: CASISGDVYNERFF. Here the CDR3 DNA reads TGTGCCAGCATCTCCGGGGACGTGTACAATGAGCGGTTCTTC.

This clonotype was found a few times. A junction boundary mismatches the germline segment, possibly from a read error. The chain employs TRBV5-1 and TRBJ2-7; 12 nucleotides agree with TRBD2. Germline V gene data show CDR1 as SGHRS and CDR2 as YFSETQ. There are 18 residues in the CDR3. The CDR3 DNA sequence: TGCGCTAGCAGCCCCCGGGACGGAGGGACTAGCGGGCCAGTCGAGCAGTACTTC. Its protein is CASSPRDGGTSGPVEQYF.

This clonotype came up many times. The rearrangement joins TRBV7-9 to TRBJ1-2, with 8 bases aligning to TRBD1. Looked up from germline, CDR1 is SEHNR and CDR2 is FQNEAQ (reference sequence). CDR3 size: 16 residues. V was clipped by 2 bases and J by 1 base; unmatched bases: 6. The chain's CDR3 is CASSLPGGEVNYGYTF. The DNA for the CDR3 is TGTGCCAGCAGCTTACCAGGGGGCGAAGTTAACTATGGCTACACCTTC.

This clonotype turned up a few times. This chain links TRBV6-5 with TRBJ2-3, with 11 bases identical to TRBD2. CDR3 size: 15 residues. Trimming removed 6 bases from V and 3 bases from J; junction bases left unmatched: 5. CDR1 MNHEY and CDR2 SVGAGI come from the germline V gene. The CDR3 here is CASSLLAGETDTQYF. CDR3 coding DNA: TGTGCCAGCAGCTTACTAGCGGGGGAGACAGATACGCAGTATTTT.

V and J are TRBV10-3 and TRBJ2-1; a weak D match, TRBD2 (5 bases). The germline CDR1 and CDR2 sequences are ENHRY and SYGVKD. There are 13 residues in the CDR3. The V end was cut by 3 bases, the J end by 9 bases, with 12 bases between. The CDR3 DNA sequence: TGTGCCATCAGTGAAACCGGAGCGGTTGAGCAGTTCTTC. It translates to CAISETGAVEQFF.

The chain links TRBV9 to TRBJ2-7, with D tentatively TRBD2 (6 bases). With 3 bases removed from V and 2 bases from J, the gap between germline ends came to 15 bases. Germline loops: CDR1 SGDLS, CDR2 YYNGEE. This CDR3 has 15 residues. The CDR3 DNA sequence: TGTGCCAGCAGCGCCAGGCCTAGCGATCCCTACGAGCAGTACTTC. Its translation is CASSARPSDPYEQYF.

The chain is built from TRBV27 and TRBJ2-1; possibly TRBD2 for D (5 bases). Trimming shortened V by 5 bases and J by 7 bases, and 15 bases separated the two germline ends. CDR3 length: 14 residues. The germline V gene has CDR1 MNHEY and CDR2 SMNVEV (reference sequence). CDR3 region: CASSAGFEGNEQFF. The CDR3 DNA reads TGTGCCAGCAGTGCGGGCTTCGAGGGTAATGAGCAGTTCTTC.

The table lists this clonotype with a few counts. The chain is built from TRBV5-1 and TRBJ2-7, with a possible D match to TRBD2 (6 bases). The CDR3 consists of 14 residues. The germline V and J ends were trimmed by 2 bases and 3 bases, with 12 bases remaining between them. Germline CDR1 is SGHRS and CDR2 is YFSETQ. As DNA, the CDR3 is TGCGCCAGCAGCTTACCGGGGGAAGTCTACGAGCAGTACTTC. Residues: CASSLPGEVYEQYF.

The V call is TRBV5-1, the J call TRBJ2-3; the D is unclear. Trimming removed 5 bases at V and 12 bases at J, with 13 bases between. CDR3 length: 11 amino acids. Germline V gives CDR1 SGHRS, CDR2 YFSETQ. This CDR3 reads CASRVEHFQYF. The CDR3 region has the DNA TGCGCCAGCAGGGTCGAACATTTTCAGTATTTT.

There are a few counts of this clonotype. This chain uses TRBV27 with TRBJ1-2, with 7 bases lining up with TRBD1. Per the germline V gene, CDR1 is MNHEY and CDR2 is SMNVEV (reference sequence). There are 17 residues in the CDR3. Trimming took 6 bases from V and 4 from J; bases not matched to a gene: 17. The CDR3 sequence: CASRENKQGNEGYGYTF. CDR3 nucleotides: TGTGCCAGCAGAGAGAATAAACAGGGGAATGAAGGCTATGGCTACACCTTC.

In regard to this clonotype: It may be a read error: a sequence one base away is much more abundant. The chain combines TRBV4-2 with TRBJ2-3; 7 bases align to TRBD2. The germline V gene encodes CDR1 LGHNA and CDR2 YNFKEQ. The CDR3 contains 17 residues. DNA of the CDR3: TGTGCCGGCAGCCAAGATTGGCTAGCGGTTAGCACAGATACGCAGTATTTT. Encoded protein: CAGSQDWLAVSTDTQYF.

The sample holds a few counts of this clonotype. CDR3: CASSQLAGAYYEQYV. For the CDR3, the DNA is TGCGCCAGCAGCCAACTAGCGGGGGCCTACTACGAGCAGTACGTC. This sequence joins TRBV4-1 and TRBJ2-7; 10 nucleotides agree with TRBD2. There are 15 residues in the CDR3. Germline values: CDR1 MGHRA, CDR2 YSYEKL. The J segment lost 3 bases and the V segment lost 2 bases, leaving 4 bases of the junction unmatched.

This clonotype was seen many times. The chain is built from TRBV20-1 and TRBJ1-4; D unresolved. From germline, CDR1 is DFQATT and CDR2 SNEGSKA (reference sequence). V dropped 4 bases and J dropped 5 bases, with 11 bases sitting between them. This CDR3 spans 13 amino acids. The CDR3 sequence is CSAKEKLNEKLFF. The CDR3 DNA reads as TGCAGTGCTAAAGAGAAGCTGAATGAAAAACTGTTTTTT.

This chain joins TRBV2 and TRBJ1-4; D uncertain. The CDR3 runs to 10 residues. Per the germline V gene, CDR1 is SNHLY and CDR2 is FYNNEI. Trimming left V 7 bases short and J 8 bases short, with 5 bases between. The CDR3 is CASTLEKLFF. The CDR3 bases are TGTGCCAGCACGCTCGAAAAACTGTTTTTT.

This clonotype was seen only a few times. The chain carries TRBV6-5 and TRBJ2-3; 10 bases are a match to TRBD2. This CDR3 has 15 amino acids. Germline values: CDR1 MNHEY, CDR2 SVGAGI. Trimming at V came to 2 bases and at J to 4 bases, leaving 3 bases not matched to a gene. The CDR3 spells CASSYLAGESDTQYF. The DNA for the CDR3 is TGTGCCAGCAGTTACCTAGCGGGAGAATCAGATACGCAGTATTTT.

This clonotype was seen at least ten times. CDR3 DNA: TGTGCCAGCAGCGTAGCCCACAATGAGCAGTTCTTC. Its translation: CASSVAHNEQFF. The rearrangement links TRBV9 to TRBJ2-1; D uncertain. The CDR3 extends over 12 amino acids. CDR1 is SGDLS, CDR2 YYNGEE, per germline. The germline V and J ends were trimmed by 0 bases and 5 bases, with 3 bases remaining between them.

This clonotype was observed many times. The chain couples TRBV5-1 to TRBJ2-7; tentatively, D is TRBD1 (6 bases). Per germline, CDR1 SGHRS and CDR2 YFSETQ. This CDR3 has 14 residues. V dropped 4 bases and J dropped 5 bases, with 16 bases sitting between them. The DNA of the CDR3 is TGCGCCAGCAGCCTCCGGGACACGGCAAACGAGCAGTACTTC. It translates to CASSLRDTANEQYF.

This clonotype showed up many times. V and J are TRBV24-1 and TRBJ2-1; 9 nucleotides agree with TRBD1. In germline, CDR1 is KGHDR, CDR2 SFDVKD. The CDR3 runs 16 residues. Trimming removed 3 bases from V and 7 bases from J; junction bases left unmatched: 9. The DNA for the CDR3 is TGTGCCACCAGTGATCCAGATACGACAGGGGGGAATGAGCAGTTCTTC. Its protein is CATSDPDTTGGNEQFF.

As regards this clonotype: The junction shows a germline mismatch at one end, possibly a read error. This rearrangement joins TRBV19 to TRBJ2-2; 9 nucleotides match TRBD2. The CDR3 runs 16 residues. Germline values: CDR1 LNHDA, CDR2 SQIVND (reference sequence). The CDR3 DNA sequence: TGTGCCAGTAGTAGTCAATTAGCGGGAGATACCGAGGAGCTGTTTTTT. Translated: CASSSQLAGDTEELFF. Together with reference TRBV19 and TRBJ2-2, the CDR3 gives the full variable domain: DGGITQSPKYLFRKEGQNVTLSCEQNLNHDAMYWYRQDPGQGLRLIYYSQIVNDFQKGDIAEGYSVSREKKESFPLTVTSAQKNPTAFYLCASSSQLAGDTEELFFGEGSRLTVL.

The DNA for the CDR3 is TGTGCCAGCAGCTTTCCAGGGGGCATAACCGGGGAGCTGTTTTTT. This codes for CASSFPGGITGELFF. The chain couples TRBV5-6 to TRBJ2-2, with 8 nucleotides matching TRBD1. The CDR3 totals 15 residues. Looked up from germline, CDR1 is SGHDT and CDR2 is YYEEEE. V trimming: 2 bases; J trimming: 5 bases; junction bases outside the gene matches: 5.

This clonotype turned up a few times. The chain employs TRBV9 and TRBJ2-3, with 8 nucleotides matching TRBD2. Germline values: CDR1 SGDLS, CDR2 YYNGEE. The CDR3 runs 15 residues. V shed 1 base, J shed 4 bases, and the junction held 5 bases outside the gene matches. DNA of the CDR3: TGTGCCAGCAGCGTACTAGCGGGTAGACCAGATACGCAGTATTTT. Amino acid sequence: CASSVLAGRPDTQYF. The whole variable domain, remainder taken from reference TRBV9 and TRBJ2-3, is DSGVTQTPKHLITATGQRVTLRCSPRSGDLSVYWYQQSLDQGLQFLIQYYNGEERAKGNILERFSAQQFPDLHSELNLSSLELGDSALYFCASSVLAGRPDTQYFGPGTRLTVL.

This chain uses TRBV28 with TRBJ2-4; tentatively, D is TRBD2 (7 bases). CDR3 size: 16 residues. Looked up from germline, CDR1 is MDHEN and CDR2 is SYDVKM. Trimming removed 5 bases from V and 5 bases from J, with 19 bases in between. This chain's CDR3 is CASSDLGGAVENIQYF. In DNA form, the CDR3 reads TGTGCCAGCAGTGACTTGGGGGGGGCCGTCGAAAACATTCAGTACTTC.

This chain connects TRBV27 to TRBJ2-7; 7 bases match TRBD2. Per germline, CDR1 MNHEY and CDR2 SMNVEV (reference sequence). This CDR3 is 11 amino acids long. The trim removed 8 bases at V and 6 bases at J, leaving 4 bases unmatched. The CDR3 coding sequence is TGTGCCAGCCTTTGGGAGGGCGAGCAGTACTTC. Translating gives CASLWEGEQYF.

The rearrangement uses TRBV5-5 and TRBJ2-2; 9 bases fit TRBD2. Germline assignment: CDR1 SGHKS and CDR2 YYEKEE (reference sequence). V gave up 4 bases and J gave up 5 bases; unmatched junction bases: 3. The CDR3 consists of 14 residues. The CDR3 region has the DNA TGTGCCAGCAGCCCGGGACTAGCAACCGGGGAGCTGTTTTTT. Translating it yields CASSPGLATGELFF.